Listed below are T cell receptor beta chains from one sample, sequenced in a study of blood T cell repertoires in COVID-19. Clones were sequenced by immunoSEQ multiplex PCR, and TCRdb holds only the in-frame ones, with some missing. The sample shows 130,000 to 150,000 clones, 81% of them seen only once. The sample was peripheral blood. The receptors originated from a human donor with acute or convalescent COVID-19. The donor label of this sample is uncertain. The CDR3 runs from the conserved cysteine through the conserved F or W. A D gene is named only where the DNA matches it firmly. Clone size is not always given. Where it is, it says once, few, many or a class for expanded clones.

d_call	j_call	v_call	clone_size	cdr3_aa	cdr3_nt
TRBD2	TRBJ2-1	TRBV3-1/TRBV3-2	.	CASSLTSGGAGEQFF	TGTGCCAGCTCCCTCACTAGCGGGGGGGCCGGTGAGCAGTTCTTC
.	TRBJ2-1	TRBV7-9	.	CASSQTYNEQFF	TGTGCCAGCAGCCAGACTTACAATGAGCAGTTCTTC
TRBD2	TRBJ2-5	TRBV4-2	.	CASSQRLAGDLQETQYF	TGTGCCAGCAGCCAACGACTAGCGGGGGACCTACAAGAGACCCAGTACTTC
.	TRBJ1-2	TRBV5-6	.	CASRIALELNHLYTF	TGTGCCAGCAGAATAGCGTTGGAGCTCAATCATCTCTACACCTTC
.	TRBJ2-5	TRBV3-1/TRBV3-2	.	CASSQDPGQHQETQYF	TGTGCCAGCAGCCAAGATCCCGGACAGCACCAAGAGACCCAGTACTTC
TRBD1	TRBJ2-7	TRBV7-9	.	CASSSLQGERSYEQYF	TGTGCCAGCAGCTCCCTACAGGGGGAAAGAAGCTACGAGCAGTACTTC
.	TRBJ2-7	TRBV6-6	.	CASSYEGGYEQYF	TGTGCCAGCAGTTACGAGGGTGGATACGAGCAGTACTTC
TRBD2	TRBJ2-1	TRBV15	.	CATLSGTSGIYNEQFF	TGTGCCACCCTAAGTGGGACTAGCGGGATATACAATGAGCAGTTCTTC
TRBD1	TRBJ2-3	TRBV6-5	.	CASSLTGGPDTQYF	TGTGCCAGCAGTTTAACAGGGGGCCCAGATACGCAGTATTTT
.	TRBJ1-2	TRBV5-1	.	CASSPTEPVYGYTF	TGCGCCAGCAGCCCGACAGAGCCTGTCTATGGCTACACCTTC
.	TRBJ1-5	TRBV29-1	.	CSVATGYSNQPQHF	TGCAGCGTCGCTACAGGGTATAGCAATCAGCCCCAGCATTTT
.	TRBJ1-4	TRBV5-1	.	CASSLGPRDNEKLFF	TGCGCCAGCAGCTTAGGACCCCGGGATAATGAAAAACTGTTTTTT
TRBD1	TRBJ1-6	TRBV5-1	once	CASSWGDRLDSPLHF	TGCGCCAGCAGCTGGGGGGACAGGTTGGATTCACCCCTCCACTTT
.	TRBJ2-2	TRBV2	.	CASSEAPGLGGVTGELFF	TGTGCCAGCAGTGAAGCACCGGGACTCGGAGGCGTCACCGGGGAGCTGTTTTTT
.	TRBJ1-6	TRBV7-9	.	CASSGQGIRNSPLHF	TGTGCCAGCAGCGGCCAGGGTATTCGAAATTCACCCCTCCACTTT
.	TRBJ2-1	TRBV24-1	few	CATSDQDYRTYNEQFF	TGTGCCACCAGTGACCAGGACTATCGCACCTACAATGAGCAGTTCTTC
.	TRBJ2-2	TRBV11-3	.	CASRLRGTGELFF	TGTGCCAGCAGGCTCAGGGGTACCGGGGAGCTGTTTTTT
TRBD1	TRBJ2-2	TRBV29-1	.	CSVGQGAAGELFF	TGCAGCGTGGGACAGGGTGCCGCCGGGGAGCTGTTTTTT
TRBD1	TRBJ2-3	TRBV5-4	.	CASSPDRGDTQYF	TGTGCCAGCAGCCCCGACAGGGGGGATACGCAGTATTTT
TRBD1	TRBJ2-1	TRBV15	.	CATSRAGTGVYNEQFF	TGTGCCACCAGCAGGGCCGGGACAGGGGTCTACAATGAGCAGTTCTTC
.	TRBJ1-5	TRBV4-2	.	CASSQGQGSFQPQHF	TGTGCCAGCAGCCAAGGTCAGGGCAGCTTTCAGCCCCAGCATTTT
.	TRBJ1-1	TRBV7-9	.	CASSPDSVNTEAFF	TGTGCCAGCAGTCCGGACAGCGTGAACACTGAAGCTTTCTTT
.	TRBJ1-4	TRBV5-1	.	CASSLAAVSGEKLFF	TGCGCCAGCAGCTTGGCGGCAGTGAGCGGGGAAAAACTGTTTTTT
TRBD2	TRBJ2-1	TRBV11-2	.	CASSLDPAGNEQFF	TGTGCCAGCAGCTTAGATCCAGCGGGGAATGAGCAGTTCTTC
.	TRBJ2-7	TRBV7-9	once	CASSLGREYEQYF	TGTGCCAGCAGCTTAGGCAGGGAATACGAGCAGTACTTC
.	TRBJ1-2	TRBV11-2	.	CASSLNREGYTF	TGTGCCAGCAGCTTAAACAGGGAAGGCTACACCTTC
.	TRBJ1-4	TRBV6-2/TRBV6-3	.	CASSYGAGFEKLFF	TGTGCCAGCAGTTACGGTGCGGGTTTTGAAAAACTGTTTTTT
.	TRBJ1-1	TRBV15	.	CATSRGVGTEAFF	TGTGCCACCAGCAGGGGAGTAGGGACTGAAGCTTTCTTT
TRBD1	TRBJ2-1	TRBV10-3	.	CAIRGTGDYNEQFF	TGTGCCATCAGGGGGACAGGGGATTACAATGAGCAGTTCTTC
.	TRBJ2-2	TRBV9	.	CASSVDFSNTGELFF	TGTGCCAGCAGCGTGGACTTCTCGAACACCGGGGAGCTGTTTTTT
.	TRBJ1-5	TRBV10-3	.	CAIRGGEFSNQPQHF	TGTGCCATCAGGGGAGGGGAATTTAGCAATCAGCCCCAGCATTTT
.	TRBJ1-2	TRBV5-5	few	CASSPDPGGYTF	TGTGCCAGCAGCCCCGACCCAGGTGGCTACACCTTC
.	TRBJ2-3	TRBV6-1	.	CASSEPGASSTDTQYF	TGTGCCAGCAGTGAACCTGGGGCCAGCAGCACAGATACGCAGTATTTT
.	TRBJ2-2	TRBV30	.	CAWTVGGGELFF	TGTGCCTGGACCGTGGGGGGCGGGGAGCTGTTTTTT
TRBD1	TRBJ2-7	TRBV7-9	.	CASSPDRGFSYEQYF	TGTGCCAGCAGCCCGGACAGGGGCTTCTCCTACGAGCAGTACTTC
.	TRBJ2-5	TRBV5-1	.	CASAEGRGGETQYF	TGCGCCAGCGCAGAGGGCAGGGGAGGGGAGACCCAGTACTTC
.	TRBJ2-5	TRBV24-1	.	CATSDSRQASKETQYF	TGTGCCACCAGTGATTCGAGACAGGCAAGCAAAGAGACCCAGTACTTC
TRBD1	TRBJ1-2	TRBV12-3/TRBV12-4	.	CASSPGQGDGYTF	TGTGCCAGCAGCCCGGGACAGGGTGATGGCTACACCTTC
.	TRBJ1-1	TRBV6-5	few	CASSSPAGTNTEAFF	TGTGCCAGCAGTTCCCCGGCGGGGACGAACACTGAAGCTTTCTTT
.	TRBJ1-2	TRBV7-9	.	CASSLEGYYGYTF	TGTGCCAGCAGCTTAGAGGGGTACTATGGCTACACCTTC
TRBD1	TRBJ2-3	TRBV19	.	CASSMTFWQGARDTQYF	TGTGCCAGTAGTATGACCTTCTGGCAGGGGGCGAGAGATACGCAGTATTTT